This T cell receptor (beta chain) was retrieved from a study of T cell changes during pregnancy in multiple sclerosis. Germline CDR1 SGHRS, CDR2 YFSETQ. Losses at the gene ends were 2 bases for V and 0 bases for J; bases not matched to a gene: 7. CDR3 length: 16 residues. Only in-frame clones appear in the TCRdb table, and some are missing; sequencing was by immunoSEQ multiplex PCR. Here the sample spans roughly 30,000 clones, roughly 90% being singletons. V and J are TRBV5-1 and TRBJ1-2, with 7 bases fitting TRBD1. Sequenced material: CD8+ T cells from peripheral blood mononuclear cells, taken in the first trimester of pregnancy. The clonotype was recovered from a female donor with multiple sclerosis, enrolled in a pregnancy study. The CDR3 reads CASSLGTEEANYGYTF. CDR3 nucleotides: TGCGCCAGCAGCTTAGGGACAGAGGAAGCTAACTATGGCTACACCTTC.